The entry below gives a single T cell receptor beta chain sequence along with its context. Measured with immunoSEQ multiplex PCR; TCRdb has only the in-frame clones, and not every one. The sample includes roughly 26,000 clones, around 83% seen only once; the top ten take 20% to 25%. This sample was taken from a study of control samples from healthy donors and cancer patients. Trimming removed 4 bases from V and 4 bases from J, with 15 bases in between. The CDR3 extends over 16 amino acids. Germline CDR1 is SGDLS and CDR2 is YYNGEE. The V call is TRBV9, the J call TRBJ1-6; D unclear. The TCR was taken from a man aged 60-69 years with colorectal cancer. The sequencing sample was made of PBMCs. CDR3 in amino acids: CASSPTLTEYNSPLHF. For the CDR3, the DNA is TGTGCCAGCAGCCCTACTTTGACTGAGTATAATTCACCCCTCCACTTT.